This T cell receptor (beta chain) was sequenced for a study of vaccination effects on CD4 cells after COVID-19. As for this clone: Its antigen is not known.

Profiling relied on immunoSEQ multiplex PCR, and the TCRdb table lists in-frame clones only, not all of them. The table has 55,000 to 80,000 clones, approximately 70% seen once. Trimming stripped 5 bases from V and 5 bases from J, with 14 bases between. CDR3 length equals 14 residues. From germline, CDR1 is SGHTA and CDR2 FQGNSA. Study results and limitations: Marked contraction was observed in infection-induced and vaccine-induced clones late after vaccination.

Expansion of antigen-specific CD4+ T cells with viral peptide pools was carried out by the ViraFEST assay before sequencing. When nine to ten days of culture had elapsed, CD4+ T cells were isolated. Nucleocapsid antibodies stayed negative before and after vaccination, showing no earlier SARS-CoV-2 infection. Wells containing a few million PBMC each were cultured with roughly 10 IU/ml IL-2 and about 10 ug/ml peptides. Cultures got half-medium changes with IL-2 on days 3 and 7. This TCR was sampled from a human donor who received a COVID-19 vaccine. V usage is TRBV7-2 and J usage is TRBJ2-3; D is possibly TRBD1 (5 bases). The specimen was CD4+ T cells from PBMCs cultured with HCoV-OC43 spike peptides, collected before COVID-19 vaccination. Documented subset: HCoV-OC43 spike overlapping peptide pool stimulation. The CDR3 nucleotides are TGTGCCAGCAGCCCCCGGACATTACTAGATACGCAGTATTTT. It codes for CASSPRTLLDTQYF.